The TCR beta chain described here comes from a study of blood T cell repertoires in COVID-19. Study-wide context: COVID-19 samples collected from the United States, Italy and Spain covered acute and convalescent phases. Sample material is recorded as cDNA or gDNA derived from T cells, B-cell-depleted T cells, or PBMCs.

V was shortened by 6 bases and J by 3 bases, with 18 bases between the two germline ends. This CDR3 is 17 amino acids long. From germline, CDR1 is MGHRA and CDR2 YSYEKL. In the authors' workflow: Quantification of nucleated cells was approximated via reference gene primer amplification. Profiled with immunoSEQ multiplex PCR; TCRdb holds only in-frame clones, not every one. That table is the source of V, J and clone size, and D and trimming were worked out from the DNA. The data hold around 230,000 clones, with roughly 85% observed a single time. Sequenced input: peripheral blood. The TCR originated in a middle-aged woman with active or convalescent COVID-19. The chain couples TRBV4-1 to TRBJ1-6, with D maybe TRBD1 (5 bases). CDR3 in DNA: TGCGCCAGCAGAAAAGGGGCAGGCAGGAGCTATAATTCACCCCTCCACTTT. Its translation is CASRKGAGRSYNSPLHF.